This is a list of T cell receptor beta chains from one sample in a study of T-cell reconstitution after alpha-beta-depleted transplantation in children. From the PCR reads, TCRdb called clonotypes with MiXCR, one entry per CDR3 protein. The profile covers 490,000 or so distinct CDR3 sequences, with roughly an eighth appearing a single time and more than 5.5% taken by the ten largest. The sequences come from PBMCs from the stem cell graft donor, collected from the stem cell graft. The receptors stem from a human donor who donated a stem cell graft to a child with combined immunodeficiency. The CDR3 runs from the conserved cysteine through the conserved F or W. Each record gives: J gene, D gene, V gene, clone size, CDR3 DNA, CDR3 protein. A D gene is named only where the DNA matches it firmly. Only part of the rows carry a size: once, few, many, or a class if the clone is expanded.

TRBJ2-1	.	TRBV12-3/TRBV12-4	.	TGTGCCAGCAGTGGCCCCCCGGAGAACAATGAGCAGTTCTTC	CASSGPPENNEQFF
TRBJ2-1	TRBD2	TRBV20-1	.	TGCAGTGCTAGAGATCGGACTAGCGGGTTATTTTCCTACAATGAGCAGTTCTTC	CSARDRTSGLFSYNEQFF
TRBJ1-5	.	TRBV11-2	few	TGTGCCAGCAGCTTAGATCTGGTCAATCAGCCCCAGCATTTT	CASSLDLVNQPQHF
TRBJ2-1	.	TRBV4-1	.	TGCGCCAGCAGCCAAGCTAATTACAATGAGCAGTTCTTC	CASSQANYNEQFF
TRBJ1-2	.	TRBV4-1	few	TGCGCCAGCAGCCAAGATACAGGGAATTCCTATGGCTACACCTTC	CASSQDTGNSYGYTF
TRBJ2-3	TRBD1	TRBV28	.	TGTGCCAGCAGGGGGGGACAGGAGGTAGATACGCAGTATTTT	CASRGGQEVDTQYF
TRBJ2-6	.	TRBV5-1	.	TGCGCCAGCAGCTTGGAGGGGCCTGGGCCGGCCAACGTCCTGACTTTC	CASSLEGPGPANVLTF
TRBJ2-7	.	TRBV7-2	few	TGTGCCAGCAGCCCCGAAAGCACTCGCTCCTACGAGCAGTACTTC	CASSPESTRSYEQYF
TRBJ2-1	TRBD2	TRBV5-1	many	TGCGCCAGCAGCTTGGGTGAGGAGCGGGGGAGACACAATGAGCAGTTCTTC	CASSLGEERGRHNEQFF
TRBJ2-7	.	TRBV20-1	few	TGCAGTGCTAGCCACCCTGGGGGAAATGTCCCCGACTTC	CSASHPGGNVPDF
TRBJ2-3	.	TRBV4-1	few	TGCGCCAGCAGCCAAGGGCTAGAAGCAGATACGCAGTATTTT	CASSQGLEADTQYF
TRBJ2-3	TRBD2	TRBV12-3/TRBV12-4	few	TGTGCCAGCATCAAAGATTCGGCTAGCGGTCTCACAGATACGCAGTATTTT	CASIKDSASGLTDTQYF
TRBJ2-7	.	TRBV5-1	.	TGCGCCAGCACTTTGGAAGAAAGGCCCAACGAGCAGTACTTC	CASTLEERPNEQYF
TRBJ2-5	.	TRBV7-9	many	TGTGCCAGCAGCTTAGCGAGGGAGACCCAGTACTTC	CASSLARETQYF
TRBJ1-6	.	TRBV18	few	TGTGCCAGCTCACCAGGGAGTTTGTCACCCCTCCACTTT	CASSPGSLSPLHF
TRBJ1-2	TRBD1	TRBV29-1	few	TGCAGCGTTCTTAGGACAGGGGCGGGCTATGGCTACACCTTC	CSVLRTGAGYGYTF
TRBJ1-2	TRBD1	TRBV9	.	TGTGCCAGCAGCGTAGATGCCAGTCGCAGGGGGTATGGCTACACCTTC	CASSVDASRRGYGYTF
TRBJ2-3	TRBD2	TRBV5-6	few	TGTGCCAGCAGCTTCGGACTAGCGGGGGACACAGATACGCAGTATTTT	CASSFGLAGDTDTQYF
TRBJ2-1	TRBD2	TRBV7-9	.	TGTGCCAGCAGCTTAGCGGCTAGCGGCGGGGAGCAGTTCTTC	CASSLAASGGEQFF
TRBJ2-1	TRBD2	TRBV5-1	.	TGCGCCAGCAGCAGGAGTGGCGGGAGGGATGAGCAGTTCTTC	CASSRSGGRDEQFF
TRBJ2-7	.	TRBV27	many	TGTGCCAGCAGTAACTCCCTCTACGAGCAGTACTTC	CASSNSLYEQYF
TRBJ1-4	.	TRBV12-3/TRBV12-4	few	TGTGCCAGCAGTTTTTTGGCCTCAGGCGAAAAACTGTTTTTT	CASSFLASGEKLFF
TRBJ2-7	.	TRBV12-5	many	TGTGCTAGTGCCGCGGACAGTTCCTACGAGCAGTACTTC	CASAADSSYEQYF
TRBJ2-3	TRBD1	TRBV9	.	TGTGCCAGCAGCATCAACCCCGGGACAGGGTCAGATACGCAGTATTTT	CASSINPGTGSDTQYF
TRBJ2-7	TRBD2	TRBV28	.	TGTGCCAGCAGTACTTACGGGACTACCGACTACGAGCAGTACTTC	CASSTYGTTDYEQYF
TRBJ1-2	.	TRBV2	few	TGTGCCAGCAAGGCCAGGGGATATGACTATGGCTACACCTTC	CASKARGYDYGYTF
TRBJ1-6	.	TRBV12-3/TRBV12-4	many	TGTGCCAGCAGTTTAAGAGGACCGCCTGGAAATTCACCCCTCCACTTT	CASSLRGPPGNSPLHF
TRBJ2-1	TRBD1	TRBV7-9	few	TGTGCCAGCAGCTGGGACAGTTTTTACAATGAGCAGTTCTTC	CASSWDSFYNEQFF
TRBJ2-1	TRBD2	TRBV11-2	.	TGTGCCAGCGGGTTTCGGGGACTAGGTTACAATGAGCAGTTCTTC	CASGFRGLGYNEQFF
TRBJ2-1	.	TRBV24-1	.	TGTGCCACCAGGGGGGAAGGTCGCTACAATGAGCAGTTCTTC	CATRGEGRYNEQFF
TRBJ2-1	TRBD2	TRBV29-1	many	TGCAGCGCCTTGGTAGCGGGAGCCCTAGATGAGCAGTTCTTC	CSALVAGALDEQFF
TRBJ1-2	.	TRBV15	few	TGTGCCACCACGGGGGACTTCTATGGCTACACCTTC	CATTGDFYGYTF
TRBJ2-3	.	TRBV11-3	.	TGTGCCAGCAGCTTATATAAGGAAGATACGCAGTATTTT	CASSLYKEDTQYF
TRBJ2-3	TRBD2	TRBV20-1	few	TGCAGTGTCAGGGGCGGGAGGGCCATAGATACGCAGTATTTT	CSVRGGRAIDTQYF
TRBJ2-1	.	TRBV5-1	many	TGCGCCAGCAGGGAGGGACAATACAATGAGCAGTTCTTC	CASREGQYNEQFF
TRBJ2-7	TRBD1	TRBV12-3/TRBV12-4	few	TGTGCCAGCAGTGGGACAGTCTCCTACGAGCAGTACTTC	CASSGTVSYEQYF
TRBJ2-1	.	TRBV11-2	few	TGTGCCAGCAGCTCCCGATCCCGGGGCGAGCAGTTCTTC	CASSSRSRGEQFF
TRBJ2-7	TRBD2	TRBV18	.	TGTGCCAGCTCCTTCGACCCCTTGGTAGCGGGCAATTACTCCTACGAGCAGTACTTC	CASSFDPLVAGNYSYEQYF
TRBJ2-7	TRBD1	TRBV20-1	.	TGCAGTGCTAGTCCGGGACAGGGTCGTCCCGCAGGACTTTACGAGCAGTACTTC	CSASPGQGRPAGLYEQYF
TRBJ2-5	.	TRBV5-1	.	TGCGCCAGCAGCTCCTCAGGTCTCCAAGAGACCCAGTACTTC	CASSSSGLQETQYF
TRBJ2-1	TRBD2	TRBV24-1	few	TGTGCCACCAGTGATGTCCGGAGTGCGGGAGGTCCCTACAATGAGCAGTTCTTC	CATSDVRSAGGPYNEQFF
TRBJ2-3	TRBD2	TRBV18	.	TGTGCCAGCTCCCCAGGGAGCGGGGGTCCACCAGATACGCAGTATTTT	CASSPGSGGPPDTQYF
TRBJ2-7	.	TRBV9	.	TGTGCCAGCAGCCTATCCCTTGGCGAGCAGTACTTC	CASSLSLGEQYF
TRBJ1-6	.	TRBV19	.	TGTGCCAGTAGTACCCATGGGGGCGGTAATTCACCCCTCCACTTT	CASSTHGGGNSPLHF
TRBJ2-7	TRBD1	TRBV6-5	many	TGTGCCAGCAGTCGGGACAGGGTGGGCGAGCAGTACTTC	CASSRDRVGEQYF
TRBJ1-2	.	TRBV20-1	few	TGCAGTGCTACAAGTGGACAGTTCTATGGCTACACCTTC	CSATSGQFYGYTF
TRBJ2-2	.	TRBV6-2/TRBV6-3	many	TGTGCCAGCAGTTCCCAGGGGGGAGCTAACACCGGGGAGCTGTTTTTT	CASSSQGGANTGELFF
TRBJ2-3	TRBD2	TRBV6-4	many	TGTGCCAGCAGCGCGACTAGCGGGAGCCAAGATACGCAGTATTTT	CASSATSGSQDTQYF
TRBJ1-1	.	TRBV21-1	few	TGTGCCAGCAGCAGGGGACAGGGTCTTTGGTTGAACACTGAAGCTTTCTTT	CASSRGQGLWLNTEAFF
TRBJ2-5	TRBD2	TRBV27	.	TGTGCCTCCCGTCGGGGGGACCGAGCCCCAGAGACCCAGTACTTC	CASRRGDRAPETQYF
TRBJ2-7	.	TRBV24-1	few	TGTGCCACCAGTGAGGGGACACCTGCCTACGAGCAGTACTTC	CATSEGTPAYEQYF
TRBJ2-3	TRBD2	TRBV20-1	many	TGCAGTGCCAAGAGACTAGCGGTGAGCACAGATACGCAGTATTTT	CSAKRLAVSTDTQYF
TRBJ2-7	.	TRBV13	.	TGTGCCAGCAGCCTAAGAGGATCGGGACTGGCCTCCTACGAGCAGTACTTC	CASSLRGSGLASYEQYF
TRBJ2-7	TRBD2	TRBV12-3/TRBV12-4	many	TGTGCCAGCAGCAAACTAGCGGGGGAATTTGCCGAGCAGTACTTC	CASSKLAGEFAEQYF
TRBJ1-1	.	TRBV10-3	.	TGTGCCACCCTCAACTGGGAGAACACTGAAGCTTTCTTT	CATLNWENTEAFF